The 16 T cell receptor beta chains reported below all come from one sample, sequenced in a study of T cell responses to AZD1222 COVID-19 vaccine. Profiling relied on immunoSEQ multiplex PCR, and the TCRdb table lists in-frame clones only, not all of them. This table has 120,000 to 150,000 clones, around 91% appearing once. Here the sequenced sample was peripheral blood, taken on day 0 of AZD1222 vaccination. Every receptor here comes from an adult in good health.

CDR3 sequence: CSGGLEFYNEQFF. CDR3 DNA: TGCAGCGGCGGACTCGAATTTTACAATGAGCAGTTCTTC. This sequence joins TRBV29-1 and TRBJ2-1; D may be TRBD2 (5 bases). Germline lookup yields CDR1 SQVTM and CDR2 ANQGSEA. V lost 7 bases and J 4 bases, leaving 14 bases between the germline ends. This CDR3 has 13 amino acids.

This clone was seen only a few times. The chain is built from TRBV19 and TRBJ2-7; D gene unclear. CDR3 length: 15 amino acids. Germline V gene lookup returns CDR1 LNHDA and CDR2 SQIVND (reference sequence). V lost 2 bases and J 2 bases, leaving 13 bases between the germline ends. The CDR3 DNA sequence: TGTGCCAGTAGTATATCACAAATCTCCCCCTACGAGCAGTACTTC. As protein: CASSISQISPYEQYF.

V is TRBV24-1 and J is TRBJ1-2; D ambiguous. The CDR3 has 20 residues. Deletions cut 4 bases from V and 0 bases from J, with 26 bases between. From germline, CDR1 is KGHDR and CDR2 SFDVKD. The CDR3 DNA sequence: TGTGCCACCAGTGACCCCGGACCCTTCAAACGACTTCGGGCTAACTATGGCTACACCTTC. Amino acids: CATSDPGPFKRLRANYGYTF.

The chain is built from TRBV28 and TRBJ1-2; D not certain. Germline assignment: CDR1 MDHEN and CDR2 SYDVKM. Trimming removed 2 bases from V and 4 bases from J, with 11 bases in between. The CDR3 has 14 amino acids. CDR3 DNA: TGTGCCAGCAGTTTAAATAGCCTCATCTATGGCTACACCTTC. This encodes CASSLNSLIYGYTF.

This chain connects TRBV27 to TRBJ1-2; D is possibly TRBD1 (5 bases). V was shortened by 5 bases and J by 6 bases, with 16 bases between the two germline ends. The CDR3 totals 14 residues. Germline loops: CDR1 MNHEY, CDR2 SMNVEV (reference sequence). The CDR3 bases are TGTGCCAGCAGTCCGCAGGGCCTGAGGGATGGCTACACCTTC. It encodes CASSPQGLRDGYTF.

The chain has TRBV4-1 and TRBJ1-4; D unclear. V lost 3 bases and J lost 3, with 14 bases in between. The CDR3 contains 16 residues. CDR1 and CDR2 from the germline V gene are MGHRA and YSYEKL. The CDR3 reads CASSQEFTSANEKLFF. DNA for the CDR3: TGCGCCAGCAGCCAGGAATTTACTTCGGCTAATGAAAAACTGTTTTTT.

The chain has TRBV6-6 and TRBJ1-2, with TRBD1 as a possible D gene (5 bases). The V gene lost 0 bases and the J gene lost 4 bases, with 12 bases spanning the gap. The CDR3 consists of 15 residues. Per the germline V gene, CDR1 is MNHNY and CDR2 is SVGAGI (reference sequence). CDR3 amino acids: CASSYSMGPVYGYTF. The CDR3 DNA is TGTGCCAGCAGTTACTCGATGGGACCGGTCTATGGCTACACCTTC.

The rearrangement uses TRBV4-2 and TRBJ1-1, with 12 positions matching TRBD1. Germline loops: CDR1 LGHNA, CDR2 YNFKEQ. V lost 3 bases and J lost 4; bases outside the gene matches: 3. CDR3 length: 15 residues. CDR3 DNA: TGTGCCAGCAGCCAGGGACAGGGGGCAGGCACTGAAGCTTTCTTT. Its translation: CASSQGQGAGTEAFF.

The chain combines TRBV18 with TRBJ1-6; 8 positions match TRBD1. Germline loops: CDR1 KGHSH, CDR2 LQKENI. With V trimmed by 3 bases and J by 8 bases, 3 bases remained unmatched. This CDR3 has 14 residues. In nucleotides, the CDR3 is TGTGCCAGCTCACCGGACAGGGCGGATTCACCCCTCCACTTT. It translates to CASSPDRADSPLHF.

The rearrangement joins TRBV2 to TRBJ2-7; D not certain. The V end lost 5 bases, the J end lost 3 bases, and 2 bases lay between the germline ends. The length of the CDR3 is 10 residues. Germline CDR1 SNHLY, CDR2 FYNNEI. The CDR3 is CASSFYEQYF. CDR3 in DNA: TGTGCCAGCAGTTTCTACGAGCAGTACTTC.

The chain links TRBV4-1 to TRBJ1-2; 11 positions match TRBD1. The CDR3 has 15 residues. The germline V gene has CDR1 MGHRA and CDR2 YSYEKL. Trimming at V came to 4 bases and at J to 6 bases, leaving 7 bases not matched to a gene. This chain's CDR3 is CASSPHRDRGDGYTF. CDR3 in DNA: TGCGCCAGCAGCCCCCACCGGGACAGGGGGGATGGCTACACCTTC.

This clone appeared a few times. This rearrangement joins TRBV4-2 to TRBJ2-4; TRBD1 matches at 7 bases. The CDR3 has 15 residues. The V gene's germline CDR1 is LGHNA and CDR2 YNFKEQ. The V segment lost 0 bases and the J segment 7 bases; nucleotides outside the gene matches: 6. CDR3 sequence: CASSQDQGEPNIQYF. The CDR3 nucleotides are TGTGCCAGCAGCCAAGATCAGGGGGAGCCGAACATTCAGTACTTC.

The rearrangement uses TRBV13 and TRBJ1-6, with D possibly matching TRBD1 (5 bases). Deletions cut 5 bases from V and 7 bases from J, with 18 bases between. Germline assignment: CDR1 PRHDT and CDR2 FYEKMQ (reference sequence). The CDR3 has 16 residues. The CDR3: CASSPRGGRRNSPLHF. CDR3 nucleotide sequence: TGTGCCAGCAGCCCGAGGGGCGGGAGAAGAAATTCACCCCTCCACTTT.

J is TRBJ1-2 and V is TRBV7-9, with no clear D. The CDR3 consists of 13 residues. Trimming shortened V by 2 bases and J by 4 bases, and 8 bases separated the two germline ends. Germline loops: CDR1 SEHNR, CDR2 FQNEAQ (reference sequence). CDR3 bases: TGTGCCAGCAGCTTAAGCGATTTCTATGGCTACACCTTC. Encoded protein: CASSLSDFYGYTF.

The genes are TRBV12-3 or TRBV12-4 and TRBJ1-2; TRBD1 aligns across 7 bases. The CDR3 consists of 13 residues. V was pared by 5 bases and J by 2 bases, with 2 bases of the junction left unmatched. DNA of the CDR3: TGTGCCAGCAGTCCGGACAGGAACTATGGCTACACCTTC. This sequence encodes CASSPDRNYGYTF.

For the CDR3, the DNA is TGTGCCAGCAGTGAATCTGTTAACACTGAAGCTTTCTTT. Amino acid sequence: CASSESVNTEAFF. The gene calls are TRBV25-1 and TRBJ1-1, with unresolved D. Per the germline V gene, CDR1 is MGHDK and CDR2 is SYGVNS. The CDR3 consists of 13 residues. V was clipped by 1 base and J by 2 bases, with 5 bases between them.